This TCR beta chain was recorded in a study of CD8 T cells in ankylosing spondylitis. Whole-study findings and limits: Disease-linked clones were found to be CD8+ and relatively rare in peripheral blood. Characteristic of ankylosing spondylitis blood, it appeared, was a TCR beta motif comprising roughly 8 highly homologous variants.

CDR3 length: 14 residues. With V trimmed by 3 bases and J by 4 bases, 3 bases remained unmatched. Germline V gene lookup returns CDR1 DFQATT and CDR2 SNEGSKA (reference sequence). Quantitative 5'-RACE with molecular barcodes generated TCR beta libraries. MiXCR, run by TCRdb on the 5' RACE reads, gives a single entry per CDR3 protein. This sample carries 100,000 to 150,000 distinct CDR3 sequences, about 6.5% of them seen once, and the ten largest clones take less than 15%. This clonotype occurred a few times. The antigen is not known. The receptor comes from a male donor with ankylosing spondylitis or in good health (not recorded which). This sequence joins TRBV20-1 and TRBJ2-1, with 10 bases lining up with TRBD1. What was sequenced was blood, either unsorted or a sorted T cell fraction (not recorded which). Written as DNA, the CDR3 is TGCAGTGCTAGGACAGGGGGCAAGTACAATGAGCAGTTCTTC. Translating gives CSARTGGKYNEQFF.